These 29 T cell receptor beta chains were sequenced from one sample in a study of blood T cell repertoires in COVID-19 (dated by TCRdb to 2020 to 2022). Preparation of the library involved the immunoSEQ multiplex PCR assay. The immuneACCESS repertoire file appears here via TCRdb, limited to in-frame rearrangements. These files lack a portion of the clones; in checked studies, under half of the deficit traces to unresolved V genes, and the cause of the others is not known. For this sample the table gives approximately 330,000 clones, of which 86% were detected only once. The ten largest clones represent about 4% of the sample. Sequenced input: PBMCs or T cells enriched from blood (not recorded which). The receptor set was obtained from a woman aged 40 to 50 with acute COVID-19.

The chain is built from TRBV11-2 and TRBJ2-4; 12 bases are a match to TRBD2. The CDR3 totals 15 residues. Germline CDR1 is SGHAT and CDR2 is FQNNGV. J was trimmed by 10 bases and V by 4 bases; bases with no gene match: 8. The CDR3 DNA is TGTGCCAGCAGCTCCCTAGCGGGGGGGCCTGGTATTCAGTACTTC. This sequence encodes CASSSLAGGPGIQYF. Complete variable domain (other parts from reference TRBV11-2 and TRBJ2-4): EAGVAQSPRYKIIEKRQSVAFWCNPISGHATLYWYQQILGQGPKLLIQFQNNGVVDDSQLPKDRFSAERLKGVDSTLKIQPAKLEDSAVYLCASSSLAGGPGIQYFGAGTRLSVL.

The rearrangement uses TRBV6-5 and TRBJ2-7; 13 bases match TRBD2. Germline V lookup: CDR1 MNHEY, CDR2 SVGAGI. Trimming took 6 bases from V and 4 from J; bases not matched to a gene: 3. The CDR3 runs 14 residues. In DNA form, the CDR3 reads TGTGCCAGCAGAGGACTAGCGGGGGAGTACGAGCAGTACTTC. Its protein is CASRGLAGEYEQYF.

The rearrangement joins TRBV11-3 to TRBJ2-6; 9 bases are a match to TRBD1. The CDR3 covers 19 residues. Germline CDR1 reads SGHNT; CDR2 reads YENEEA. With V trimmed by 6 bases and J by 0 bases, 12 bases remained unmatched. The CDR3 bases are TGTGCCAGCAGTTCAAACACGGGACAGGGAGCCTCTGGGGCCAACGTCCTGACTTTC. The encoded protein is CASSSNTGQGASGANVLTF.

In this sample, this clone turned up a few times. V is TRBV4-1 and J is TRBJ2-6; D might be TRBD1 (6 bases). Between the trimmed V and J ends, which lost 3 bases and 4 bases, there was a span of 13 bases. The CDR3 length is 16 residues. Germline V CDR1 and CDR2: MGHRA, YSYEKL. CDR3 protein: CASSHPTGSGANVLTF. CDR3 bases: TGCGCCAGCAGCCATCCAACAGGGTCCGGGGCCAACGTCCTGACTTTC.

The chain couples TRBV7-2 to TRBJ2-5, with D possibly TRBD1 on 6 matching bases. There are 15 residues in the CDR3. CDR1 and CDR2 from the germline V gene are SGHTA and FQGNSA. With 4 bases removed from V and 4 bases from J, the gap between germline ends came to 16 bases. CDR3 in DNA: TGTGCCAGCAGCTCCCTTGCCGCAGGGGCAGAGACCCAGTACTTC. Its translation is CASSSLAAGAETQYF.

V is TRBV29-1 and J is TRBJ2-7, with a possible D match to TRBD1 (5 bases). V shed 4 bases and J shed 6 bases, with 22 bases lying between them. The germline CDR1 and CDR2 sequences are SQVTM and ANQGSEA. The CDR3 is 15 amino acids. CDR3 in DNA: TGCAGCGTTGTGTCCTCGACCAGGGTAGGGGCCGAGCAGTACTTC. This sequence encodes CSVVSSTRVGAEQYF.

The rearrangement uses TRBV20-1 and TRBJ2-7, with D tentatively TRBD1 (6 bases). Germline V gives CDR1 DFQATT, CDR2 SNEGSKA (reference sequence). Deletions cut 4 bases from V and 3 bases from J, with 16 bases between. The CDR3 runs 14 residues. The CDR3 coding sequence is TGCAGTGCTATTGACAGGCGTAGTATCTACGAGCAGTACTTC. Protein sequence: CSAIDRRSIYEQYF.

J is TRBJ2-1 and V is TRBV10-3; D unclear. The CDR3 sequence is 12 residues long. Trimming cost V 0 bases and J 12 bases, with 9 bases left between them. Germline V gene data show CDR1 as ENHRY and CDR2 as SYGVKD. The CDR3 sequence is CAISESERRQFF. CDR3 DNA sequence: TGTGCCATCAGTGAGTCGGAGCGTAGGCAGTTCTTC.

This chain connects TRBV28 to TRBJ2-7; TRBD1 might be the D (6 bases). The CDR3 consists of 13 residues. Deletions cut 2 bases from V and 6 bases from J, with 11 bases between. Germline CDR1 and CDR2: MDHEN and SYDVKM. CDR3 protein: CASSLGQLFEQYF. The CDR3 DNA reads as TGTGCCAGCAGTTTAGGACAGCTTTTCGAGCAGTACTTC.

The chain is built from TRBV28 and TRBJ2-1; TRBD2 matches 8 bases. This CDR3 spans 17 amino acids. V trimming: 5 bases; J trimming: 5 bases; junction bases outside the gene matches: 14. CDR1 MDHEN and CDR2 SYDVKM come from the germline V gene. DNA of the CDR3: TGTGCCAGCAGTCCCCCTTCGGGAGAGCGGGGGCACAATGAGCAGTTCTTC. It codes for CASSPPSGERGHNEQFF. The entire variable domain, with the rest obtained from reference TRBV28 and TRBJ2-1, is as follows: DVKVTQSSRYLVKRTGEKVFLECVQDMDHENMFWYRQDPGLGLRLIYFSYDVKMKEKGDIPEGYSVSREKKERFSLILESASTNQTSMYLCASSPPSGERGHNEQFFGPGTRLTVL.

The chain carries TRBV7-9 and TRBJ1-6; D unclear. Germline lookup yields CDR1 SEHNR and CDR2 FQNEAQ (reference sequence). The CDR3 runs 14 residues. The germline V and J ends were trimmed by 5 bases and 2 bases, with 7 bases remaining between them. The DNA for the CDR3 is TGTGCCAGCAGCCCCATCCCCTATAATTCACCCCTCCACTTT. Amino acids: CASSPIPYNSPLHF.

The chain links TRBV27 to TRBJ1-1; TRBD1 agrees at 9 bases. With 2 bases clipped from V and 5 bases from J, the junction kept 9 bases outside the gene matches. Looked up from germline, CDR1 is MNHEY and CDR2 is SMNVEV (reference sequence). This CDR3 comprises 16 residues. The CDR3 nucleotides are TGTGCCAGCAGTTTAGGGACGACAGGGGGAAGGACTGAAGCTTTCTTT. Its translation: CASSLGTTGGRTEAFF.

The chain recombines TRBV10-3 with TRBJ2-5; D may be TRBD1 (5 bases). The germline V gene has CDR1 ENHRY and CDR2 SYGVKD. V shed 0 bases and J shed 2 bases, with 10 bases lying between them. The length of the CDR3 is 15 residues. The CDR3 sequence is CAISESRQPQETQYF. The CDR3 coding sequence is TGTGCCATCAGTGAGTCGAGACAGCCACAAGAGACCCAGTACTTC.

This chain joins TRBV19 and TRBJ2-3, with 9 bases fitting TRBD2. This CDR3 region has 16 residues. V dropped 3 bases and J dropped 6; count of bases not matched to a gene: 10. Per the germline V gene, CDR1 is LNHDA and CDR2 is SQIVND (reference sequence). The CDR3 DNA sequence: TGTGCCAGTAGTATCTTAGTCAGCGGGGGGTTCGATACGCAGTATTTT. Translating gives CASSILVSGGFDTQYF.

The chain recombines TRBV14 with TRBJ2-5; possibly TRBD1 for D (5 bases). Deletions cut 2 bases from V and 0 bases from J, with 16 bases between. CDR3 length: 17 residues. CDR1 is SGHDN and CDR2 is FVKESK in the germline V gene. CDR3 in DNA: TGTGCCAGCAGCCAATTCTCGGGCAGGGCGGACCAAGAGACCCAGTACTTC. Residues: CASSQFSGRADQETQYF. The complete variable domain, with remaining parts taken from reference TRBV14 and TRBJ2-5, reads EAGVTQFPSHSVIEKGQTVTLRCDPISGHDNLYWYRRVMGKEIKFLLHFVKESKQDESGMPNNRFLAERTGGTYSTLKVQPAELEDSGVYFCASSQFSGRADQETQYFGPGTRLLVL.

The chain joins TRBV9 to TRBJ2-3, with D possibly TRBD1 on 6 matching bases. The CDR3 runs 14 residues. V gave up 5 bases and J gave up 0 bases, with 10 bases separating them. The germline V gene has CDR1 SGDLS and CDR2 YYNGEE. For the CDR3, the DNA is TGTGCCAGCAGGGGGGCTCGGAGCACAGATACGCAGTATTTT. As protein: CASRGARSTDTQYF.

J is TRBJ1-3 and V is TRBV3-1 (or the pseudogene TRBV3-2), with D possibly matching TRBD1 (6 bases). CDR1 is LGHDT, CDR2 YNNKEL, per germline (reference sequence). The CDR3 has 17 residues. V lost 0 bases and J 2 bases, leaving 14 bases between the germline ends. DNA for the CDR3: TGTGCCAGCAGCCAAGAATGGGGGCAGGTTACTGGAAACACCATATATTTT. Amino acids: CASSQEWGQVTGNTIYF.

This clone has a handful of counts. The rearrangement uses TRBV5-1 and TRBJ2-3, with 7 bases lining up with TRBD2. Germline V gene sequence: CDR1 SGHRS, CDR2 YFSETQ. The J segment lost 3 bases and the V segment lost 0 bases, leaving 13 bases of the junction unmatched. This CDR3 region has 18 residues. CDR3 loop: CASSLAGEGWGGTDTQYF. The CDR3 DNA follows: TGCGCCAGCAGCTTGGCCGGGGAGGGGTGGGGTGGTACAGATACGCAGTATTTT.

This chain uses TRBV5-5 with TRBJ2-3; the match to TRBD2 covers 7 bases. With V trimmed by 4 bases and J by 2 bases, 7 bases remained unmatched. CDR3 length: 15 amino acids. Germline values: CDR1 SGHKS, CDR2 YYEKEE (reference sequence). The CDR3 nucleotides read TGTGCCAGCAGCCGCGCGGGGGTCCCCACAGATACGCAGTATTTT. This encodes CASSRAGVPTDTQYF.

The chain couples TRBV18 to TRBJ2-1, with 13 bases fitting TRBD2. V trimming: 0 bases; J trimming: 8 bases; junction bases outside the gene matches: 4. From germline, CDR1 is KGHSH and CDR2 LQKENI. The CDR3 has 16 residues. The CDR3 DNA is TGTGCCAGCTCACCACCGAGACTAGCGGGGGGCTATGAGCAGTTCTTC. Its translation is CASSPPRLAGGYEQFF.

The rearrangement links TRBV10-3 to TRBJ2-2; 10 bases are a match to TRBD1. V shed 6 bases and J 1 base; nucleotides not matched to a gene: 2. The CDR3 covers 15 residues. The germline CDR1 and CDR2 sequences are ENHRY and SYGVKD. The CDR3: CAIRRTGGNTGELFF. As DNA, the CDR3 is TGTGCCATCAGAAGGACAGGGGGGAACACCGGGGAGCTGTTTTTT.

The V call is TRBV5-4, the J call TRBJ1-1, with D hard to call. The CDR3 length is 13 residues. The V gene's germline CDR1 is SGHNT and CDR2 YYREEE (reference sequence). V was cut by 5 bases and J by 0 bases, with 8 bases left in between. This CDR3 reads CASRSVMNTEAFF. The DNA for the CDR3 is TGTGCCAGCAGGTCCGTAATGAACACTGAAGCTTTCTTT.

This chain connects TRBV2 to TRBJ1-2; TRBD1 might be the D (5 bases). The CDR3 has 13 amino acids. V was pared by 6 bases and J by 5 bases, with 13 bases between. Germline V CDR1 and CDR2: SNHLY, FYNNEI. The CDR3 nucleotides read TGTGCCAGCAGGTCGGGGGACGGATATGGCTACACCTTC. This translates into CASRSGDGYGYTF. Full variable domain (missing parts from reference TRBV2 and TRBJ1-2): EPEVTQTPSHQVTQMGQEVILRCVPISNHLYFYWYRQILGQKVEFLVSFYNNEISEKSEIFDDQFSVERPDGSNFTLKIRSTKLEDSAMYFCASRSGDGYGYTFGSGTRLTVV.

The V call is TRBV7-2, the J call TRBJ2-3, with TRBD2 matching over 13 bases. This CDR3 has 18 amino acids. The germline CDR1 and CDR2 sequences are SGHTA and FQGNSA. Trimming cost V 1 base and J 2 bases; bases outside gene matches: 6. The DNA for the CDR3 is TGTGCCAGCAGCTTAGGAACTAGCGGGAGGGCTACCACAGATACGCAGTATTTT. The encoded protein is CASSLGTSGRATTDTQYF.

The genes are TRBV2 and TRBJ1-1, with D unclear. Germline assignment: CDR1 SNHLY and CDR2 FYNNEI. The CDR3 totals 14 residues. Trimming left V 8 bases short and J 6 bases short, with 19 bases between. CDR3 region: CASLGVRRSSEAFF. CDR3 DNA: TGTGCCAGCTTGGGAGTGAGGAGGTCGTCTGAAGCTTTCTTT.

The gene calls are TRBV7-9 and TRBJ1-1; D is unclear. V was shortened by 3 bases and J by 4 bases, with 12 bases between the two germline ends. The CDR3 extends over 14 amino acids. Per the germline V gene, CDR1 is SEHNR and CDR2 is FQNEAQ (reference sequence). The CDR3 here is CASSLNPRGTEAFF. CDR3 coding DNA: TGTGCCAGCAGCTTGAATCCACGAGGCACTGAAGCTTTCTTT. The full variable domain, with the rest looked up from reference TRBV7-9 and TRBJ1-1, is DTGVSQNPRHKITKRGQNVTFRCDPISEHNRLYWYRQTLGQGPEFLTYFQNEAQLEKSRLLSDRFSAERPKGSFSTLEIQRTEQGDSAMYLCASSLNPRGTEAFFGQGTRLTVV.

The chain has TRBV18 and TRBJ2-5; the D gene is possibly TRBD1 (6 bases). The CDR3 contains 15 residues. Germline V gene lookup returns CDR1 KGHSH and CDR2 LQKENI. With 5 bases removed from V and 0 bases from J, the gap between germline ends came to 13 bases. The DNA for the CDR3 is TGTGCCAGCTCATCCCTGGACAGCAACCAAGAGACCCAGTACTTC. Residues: CASSSLDSNQETQYF.

The V call is TRBV18, the J call TRBJ1-2; 9 nucleotides agree with TRBD1. With 3 bases clipped from V and 6 bases from J, the junction kept 5 bases outside the gene matches. The CDR3 sequence is 14 residues long. Germline V gene lookup returns CDR1 KGHSH and CDR2 LQKENI. The CDR3 nucleotides read TGTGCCAGCTCACCCTTGGGACAGGGCGATGGCTACACCTTC. Translation gives CASSPLGQGDGYTF. Filled out from reference TRBV18 and TRBJ1-2, the complete variable domain reads NAGVMQNPRHLVRRRGQEARLRCSPMKGHSHVYWYRQLPEEGLKFMVYLQKENIIDESGMPKERFSAEFPKEGPSILRIQQVVRGDSAAYFCASSPLGQGDGYTFGSGTRLTVV.

The genes are TRBV25-1 and TRBJ1-6, with D possibly TRBD1 on 5 matching bases. The CDR3 is 17 residues long. Trimming left V 6 bases short and J 0 bases short, with 15 bases between. Looked up from germline, CDR1 is MGHDK and CDR2 is SYGVNS. CDR3 nucleotides: TGTGCCAGCAGGGAGGGGCGACTGAGCTCCTATAATTCACCCCTCCACTTT. This encodes CASREGRLSSYNSPLHF. Variable domain in full (rest from reference TRBV25-1 and TRBJ1-6): EADIYQTPRYLVIGTGKKITLECSQTMGHDKMYWYQQDPGMELHLIHYSYGVNSTEKGDLSSESTVSRIRTEHFPLTLESARPSHTSQYLCASREGRLSSYNSPLHFGNGTRLTVT.